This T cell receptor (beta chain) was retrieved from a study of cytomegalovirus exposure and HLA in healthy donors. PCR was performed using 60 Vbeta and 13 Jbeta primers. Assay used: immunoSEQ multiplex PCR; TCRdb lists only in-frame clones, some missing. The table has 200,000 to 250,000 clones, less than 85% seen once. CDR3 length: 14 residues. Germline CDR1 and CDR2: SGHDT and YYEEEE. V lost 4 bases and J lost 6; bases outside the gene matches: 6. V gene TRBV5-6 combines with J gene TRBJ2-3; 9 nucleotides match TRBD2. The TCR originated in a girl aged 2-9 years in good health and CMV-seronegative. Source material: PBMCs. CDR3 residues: CASSAGLASDTQYF. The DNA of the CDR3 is TGTGCCAGCAGCGCGGGACTAGCATCCGATACGCAGTATTTT.